A selection of T cell receptor beta chains follows, all from one sample in a study of early T cells in non-severe SARS-CoV-2 infection. TCRdb reprocessed the 5' RACE reads with MiXCR, giving one entry per CDR3 protein. The sample shows 53,000 or so distinct CDR3 sequences, around 10% of them seen only once. Sequencing input: whole blood. These receptors were taken from an adult who was a healthcare worker with PCR-confirmed SARS-CoV-2 infection or an uninfected control (not recorded which). The CDR3 runs from the conserved cysteine through the conserved F or W. D genes are given only for firm matches. Not every row has a clone size; where given, it reads once, few, many or a size class.

J	V	size	D	DNA	CDR3
TRBJ1-1	TRBV25-1	few	.	TGTGCCAGCAGTGAATACGTGGGAGGGGGCACTGAAGCTTTCTTT	CASSEYVGGGTEAFF
TRBJ1-5	TRBV7-9	many	.	TGTGCCAGCAGTCCCCGCGGGTCCGACGATCAGCCCCAGCATTTT	CASSPRGSDDQPQHF
TRBJ2-3	TRBV7-6	many	TRBD2	TGTGCCAGCAGCCCTGAGCTTGTCCGGAGCGGGAGGGCCCCAGATACGCAGTATTTT	CASSPELVRSGRAPDTQYF
TRBJ1-2	TRBV7-9	.	.	TGTGCCAGCAGCCCCCAAAATGTGTATGGAGTAAACTATGGCTACACCTTC	CASSPQNVYGVNYGYTF
TRBJ2-7	TRBV5-6	.	TRBD1	TGTGCCAGCAGCTTCCGGGACAGGGTGTTCGAGCAGTACTTC	CASSFRDRVFEQYF
TRBJ2-7	TRBV10-3	many	TRBD1	TGTGCCATCGGGGACAGCACCTACGAGCAGTACTTC	CAIGDSTYEQYF
TRBJ1-6	TRBV5-1	few	.	TGCGCCAGCAGCGCGGGACAAAATAATTCACCCCTCCACTTT	CASSAGQNNSPLHF
TRBJ2-7	TRBV28	many	.	TGTGCCAGCAGTCCTCGAGGGGGAAGCTCCTACGAGCAGTACTTC	CASSPRGGSSYEQYF
TRBJ2-2	TRBV9	few	.	TGTGCCAGCAGAACAGGGACCGGGGAGCTGTTTTTT	CASRTGTGELFF
TRBJ2-7	TRBV6-6	many	.	TGTGCCAGCAGTCCCGGGATAACCTACGAGCAGTACTTC	CASSPGITYEQYF
TRBJ2-1	TRBV29-1	medium-sized	TRBD2	TGCAGCGTTGAAGATCTCGATAGCGGGAGGTCAATTGAGCAGTTCTTC	CSVEDLDSGRSIEQFF
TRBJ1-2	TRBV5-4	many	.	TGTGCCAGCAGCTCCACCTTTGGCCATGGCTACACCTTC	CASSSTFGHGYTF
TRBJ2-5	TRBV6-5	few	TRBD2	TGTGCCAGCAGTCTACTAGCGGGAGTAGGGGACCAAGAGACCCAGTACTTC	CASSLLAGVGDQETQYF
TRBJ2-3	TRBV20-1	many	.	TGCAGTGCTGGCTTCAGCACAGATACGCAGTATTTT	CSAGFSTDTQYF
TRBJ1-2	TRBV18	many	.	TGTGCCAGCTCATCGACGACAGGAATAGAGGGCTACACCTTC	CASSSTTGIEGYTF
TRBJ2-3	TRBV27	.	.	TGTGCCAGCAGTTTATCCCGCTCCAGCACAGATACGCAGTATTTT	CASSLSRSSTDTQYF
TRBJ2-5	TRBV28	.	TRBD2	TGTGCCAGCAGTTTAGGTAGCGGGAGTGTACGAGAGACCCAGTACTTC	CASSLGSGSVRETQYF
TRBJ2-3	TRBV24-1	many	TRBD1	TGTGCCACCAGTGAACGGGACAGCTTTAGCACAGATACGCAGTATTTT	CATSERDSFSTDTQYF
TRBJ1-1	TRBV18	many	.	TGTGCCAGCTCACCACCAAGCAGGCGACAGAACACTGAAGCTTTCTTT	CASSPPSRRQNTEAFF
TRBJ2-7	TRBV5-1	few	.	TGCGCCAGCAGCTTGGCAGGTAACTCCTACGAGCAGTACTTC	CASSLAGNSYEQYF
TRBJ2-3	TRBV18	few	.	TGTGCCAGCTCACCGCGACTTAATCTAGATACGCAGTATTTT	CASSPRLNLDTQYF
TRBJ2-7	TRBV4-1	few	TRBD2	TGCGCCAGCAGCCAAGATTTCCGGGAGGGTTCCTACGAGCAGTACTTC	CASSQDFREGSYEQYF
TRBJ2-1	TRBV20-1	.	.	TGCAGTGCTAGAGGTCGACTCAACTCCTACAATGAGCAGTTCTTC	CSARGRLNSYNEQFF
TRBJ1-1	TRBV11-2	many	.	TGTGCCAGCAATCGTATTGGAAGGACAGCCCGTGAGTTTTTCGCTGAAGCTTTCTTT	CASNRIGRTAREFFAEAFF
TRBJ2-7	TRBV28	many	.	TGTGCCAGCAGGAGAGGCCTGTTAGAGACCTACGAGCAGTACTTC	CASRRGLLETYEQYF
TRBJ2-2	TRBV12-3/TRBV12-4	many	TRBD1	TGTGCCAGCAGCCTGAGGGGACAGGGGAACACCGGGGAGCTGTTTTTT	CASSLRGQGNTGELFF